This TCR beta chain is drawn from a study of Tregs in tolerant kidney transplant recipients. The sample holds a few counts of this clone. TCRdb's table, derived via immunoSEQ multiplex PCR, lists solely in-frame clones and lacks some. The sample lists about 240,000 clones; more than 65% were seen once. The germline gives CDR1 SGHNT, CDR2 YYREEE (reference sequence). V lost 3 bases, J lost 2 bases, and 5 bases stayed unmatched. This CDR3 is 15 amino acids long. This chain connects TRBV5-4 to TRBJ2-7, with 10 positions matching TRBD2. Material for sequencing was CD4+ T cells from blood. The source of this sequence is a human donor in good health. CDR3 DNA sequence: TGTGCCAGCAGCTCCCTGACTAGCGGGCCCTACGAGCAGTACTTC. It codes for CASSSLTSGPYEQYF.